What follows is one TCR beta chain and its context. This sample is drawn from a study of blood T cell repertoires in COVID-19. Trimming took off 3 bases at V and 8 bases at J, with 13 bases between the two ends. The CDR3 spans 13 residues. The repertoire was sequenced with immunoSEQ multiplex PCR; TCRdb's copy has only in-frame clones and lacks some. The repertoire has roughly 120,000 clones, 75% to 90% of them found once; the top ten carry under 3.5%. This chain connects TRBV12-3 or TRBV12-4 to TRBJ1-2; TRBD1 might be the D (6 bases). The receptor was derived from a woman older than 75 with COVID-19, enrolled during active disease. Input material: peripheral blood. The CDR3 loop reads CASSFAGGRGYTF. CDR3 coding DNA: TGTGCCAGCAGTTTCGCGGGGGGCAGAGGCTACACCTTC.